This TCR beta chain was identified in a study of shared clonotypes between healthy human individuals. The CDR3 is made up of 13 amino acids. Germline assignment: CDR1 SQVTM and CDR2 ANQGSEA. V lost 3 bases to trimming and J lost 7 bases; unmatched junction nucleotides: 5. Method: immunoSEQ multiplex PCR; TCRdb's copy keeps in-frame clones and lacks some. The sample includes over a million clones, 60% to 80% of them seen just once. This sequence was found in a young man in good health. The chain couples TRBV29-1 to TRBJ1-2; TRBD1 matches 10 bases. Sequencing was done on a sample of memory CD4+ T cells sorted from blood. Documented subset: CD45RA-negative fraction. This CDR3 is CSVDSTGGAGYTF. The CDR3 nucleotides read TGCAGCGTTGACTCGACAGGGGGCGCTGGCTACACCTTC.